Given below is one T cell receptor beta chain in context. The antigen is undetermined. Here immunoSEQ multiplex PCR was the method, and the copy in TCRdb shows in-frame clones only, minus some. The sample shows 250,000 to 400,000 clones, roughly 87% of them seen only once. The sample is drawn from a study of cytomegalovirus exposure and HLA in healthy donors. The V end lost 1 base, the J end lost 5 bases, and 14 bases lay between the germline ends. Germline V CDR1 and CDR2: SEHNR, FQNEAQ (reference sequence). The CDR3 consists of 15 residues. Study results and limitations: Reports credit the classifier with highly specific, highly sensitive diagnosis of cytomegalovirus status. The authors listed 150 or so TCR beta chains as cytomegalovirus-associated. A few of the chains that were CMV-associated were confirmed in vitro to be specific for CMV antigens.

The genes are TRBV7-9 and TRBJ2-5; D might be TRBD1 (5 bases). The TCR comes from a man aged 25 to 40 in good health and CMV-seronegative. Material for sequencing was PBMCs. The DNA for the CDR3 is TGTGCCAGCAGCTTAGTCATCGCAGGGCGGGAGACCCAGTACTTC. Protein: CASSLVIAGRETQYF. Drawing the rest from reference TRBV7-9 and TRBJ2-5, the complete variable domain is DTGVSQNPRHKITKRGQNVTFRCDPISEHNRLYWYRQTLGQGPEFLTYFQNEAQLEKSRLLSDRFSAERPKGSFSTLEIQRTEQGDSAMYLCASSLVIAGRETQYFGPGTRLLVL.